Here is one T cell receptor beta chain with its context. The entry originates in a study of blood T cell repertoires in COVID-19. V lost 1 base to trimming and J lost 1 base, with 7 bases between them. The germline V gene encodes CDR1 LGHDT and CDR2 YNNKEL (reference sequence). The CDR3 consists of 14 residues. The data were produced by immunoSEQ multiplex PCR, yet TCRdb's version contains in-frame clones alone and is incomplete. The data contain tens of thousands of clones, less than 95% of them singletons. The chain links TRBV3-1 (or the pseudogene TRBV3-2) to TRBJ1-1; a possible D gene is TRBD1 (6 bases). The sequence came from a woman aged 45-60 years in a cohort sampled during active COVID-19. The sample comprised peripheral blood. Here the CDR3 reads CASSQGGQNTEAFF. In nucleotides, the CDR3 is TGTGCCAGCAGCCAAGGGGGACAGAACACTGAAGCTTTCTTT.